A selection of T cell receptor beta chains follows, all from one sample in a study of vaccination and CD4 T cells after COVID-19. TCRdb used MiXCR to reprocess the PCR reads, holding one entry per CDR3 protein. The table lists under 20,000 distinct CDR3 sequences, 44% of them singletons. Antigen specificity for these receptors is unknown. Sample: CD4+ T cells from blood, cultured in vitro, taken about 7 months after SARS-CoV-2 vaccination. Receptor source: a human donor who had recovered from COVID-19. Both conserved end residues are part of each CDR3. Fields, in order: clone size, D gene, CDR3 length, V gene, J gene, CDR3 DNA, CDR3 protein. A D gene is named only where the DNA matches it firmly. Where a row states a size, it is once, few, many or the class of an expanded clone; other rows omit it.

size: -
D: -
length: 13
V: TRBV18
J: TRBJ1-5
DNA: TGTGCCAGCTCACCAACTTCAAATCGGCCCCAGCATTTT
CDR3: CASSPTSNRPQHF

size: -
D: TRBD2
length: 15
V: TRBV6-2/TRBV6-3
J: TRBJ2-2
DNA: TGTGCCAGCAGAACTAGCGGGAGGAACCCCGGGGAGCTGTTTTTT
CDR3: CASRTSGRNPGELFF

size: -
D: -
length: 14
V: TRBV20-1
J: TRBJ1-1
DNA: TGCAGTGCTAGAGCCGGACATCTGAACACTGAAGCTTTCTTT
CDR3: CSARAGHLNTEAFF

size: few
D: -
length: 18
V: TRBV24-1
J: TRBJ2-3
DNA: TGTGCCACCAGTGATTTGCCTTACAGCGGCCGTAGCACAGATACGCAGTATTTT
CDR3: CATSDLPYSGRSTDTQYF

size: once
D: TRBD1
length: 14
V: TRBV10-2
J: TRBJ2-1
DNA: TGCGCCAGCAAGAAGTACAGGGGGAGGAATGAGCAGTTCTTC
CDR3: CASKKYRGRNEQFF

size: -
D: -
length: 16
V: TRBV6-5
J: TRBJ2-4
DNA: TGTGCCAGCAGTTACTCGAGACTCTGGGGGTCGGGCATTCAGTACTTC
CDR3: CASSYSRLWGSGIQYF

size: once
D: TRBD2
length: 16
V: TRBV27
J: TRBJ2-3
DNA: TGTGCCAGCAGTACACCTAGCGGGGGAGGTTCAGATACGCAGTATTTT
CDR3: CASSTPSGGGSDTQYF

size: -
D: -
length: 11
V: TRBV20-1
J: TRBJ1-2
DNA: TGCAGTGCTAGTTATGGTTATGGCTACACCTTC
CDR3: CSASYGYGYTF

size: -
D: TRBD2
length: 15
V: TRBV7-9
J: TRBJ2-7
DNA: TGTGCCAGCAGTGAATCGGGGGGACCCCACTACGAGCAGTACTTC
CDR3: CASSESGGPHYEQYF

size: -
D: -
length: 14
V: TRBV24-1
J: TRBJ2-1
DNA: TGTGCCACCAGTGATTCTAGGAGCTACAATGAGCAGTTCTTC
CDR3: CATSDSRSYNEQFF

size: -
D: -
length: 13
V: TRBV7-3
J: TRBJ1-6
DNA: TGTGCCAGCAGCCCGGGGATGAATTCACCCCTCCACTTT
CDR3: CASSPGMNSPLHF

size: -
D: -
length: 13
V: TRBV6-1
J: TRBJ1-5
DNA: TGTGCCAGCAGCTCAGGTTCCGGGCAGCCCCAGCATTTT
CDR3: CASSSGSGQPQHF

size: few
D: -
length: 14
V: TRBV5-4
J: TRBJ1-1
DNA: TGTGCCAGCAGCTTTCGGCAGGACGCCACTGAAGCTTTCTTT
CDR3: CASSFRQDATEAFF

size: -
D: -
length: 17
V: TRBV4-2
J: TRBJ1-5
DNA: TGTGCCAGCAGCCAAGGACTTCGCGGGGGGCTCAATCAGCCCCAGCATTTT
CDR3: CASSQGLRGGLNQPQHF

size: -
D: -
length: 15
V: TRBV19
J: TRBJ1-5
DNA: TGTGCCAGTAGTTCCGGGACGCCTAGCAATCAGCCCCAGCATTTT
CDR3: CASSSGTPSNQPQHF

size: few
D: -
length: 17
V: TRBV6-5
J: TRBJ1-5
DNA: TGTGCCAGCAGTTACGTCGGCCCCCCCCACACAGTTCTACCCCAGCATTTT
CDR3: CASSYVGPPHTVLPQHF

size: -
D: -
length: 15
V: TRBV6-5
J: TRBJ1-1
DNA: TGTGCCAGCAGTTACTCTCCGGGGGCGGCCGCTGAAGCTTTCTTT
CDR3: CASSYSPGAAAEAFF

size: -
D: -
length: 13
V: TRBV20-1
J: TRBJ2-2
DNA: TGCAGTAAAAAGGAGGCAATCACCGGGGAGCTGTTTTTT
CDR3: CSKKEAITGELFF

size: -
D: TRBD2
length: 16
V: TRBV20-1
J: TRBJ2-1
DNA: TGCAGTGCTAGATCCTCCGGACTAGCGGGATACAATGAGCAGTTCTTC
CDR3: CSARSSGLAGYNEQFF

size: -
D: -
length: 13
V: TRBV10-3
J: TRBJ1-2
DNA: TGTGCCATCAGGGAGGGGGCTAACTATGGCTACACCTTC
CDR3: CAIREGANYGYTF

size: -
D: TRBD2
length: 16
V: TRBV15
J: TRBJ2-3
DNA: TGTGCCACCAGCAGGAGGCTAGCGGGGGGAACAGATACGCAGTATTTT
CDR3: CATSRRLAGGTDTQYF

size: few
D: -
length: 14
V: TRBV27
J: TRBJ2-7
DNA: TGTGCCAGCAGAGGGGGACTGAGCTCCTACGAGCAGTACTTC
CDR3: CASRGGLSSYEQYF

size: -
D: -
length: 13
V: TRBV7-6
J: TRBJ2-7
DNA: TGTGCCAGCAGCCCAACTTTGGGGTACGAGCAGTACTTC
CDR3: CASSPTLGYEQYF

size: once
D: TRBD2
length: 16
V: TRBV4-2
J: TRBJ2-2
DNA: TGTGCCAGCAGCCAAGCTAGCGGCCCCTACACCGGGGAGCTGTTTTTT
CDR3: CASSQASGPYTGELFF

size: few
D: -
length: 14
V: TRBV6-2/TRBV6-3
J: TRBJ1-3
DNA: TGTGCCAGCAGCAACACCCGCTTGGGAAACACCATATATTTT
CDR3: CASSNTRLGNTIYF